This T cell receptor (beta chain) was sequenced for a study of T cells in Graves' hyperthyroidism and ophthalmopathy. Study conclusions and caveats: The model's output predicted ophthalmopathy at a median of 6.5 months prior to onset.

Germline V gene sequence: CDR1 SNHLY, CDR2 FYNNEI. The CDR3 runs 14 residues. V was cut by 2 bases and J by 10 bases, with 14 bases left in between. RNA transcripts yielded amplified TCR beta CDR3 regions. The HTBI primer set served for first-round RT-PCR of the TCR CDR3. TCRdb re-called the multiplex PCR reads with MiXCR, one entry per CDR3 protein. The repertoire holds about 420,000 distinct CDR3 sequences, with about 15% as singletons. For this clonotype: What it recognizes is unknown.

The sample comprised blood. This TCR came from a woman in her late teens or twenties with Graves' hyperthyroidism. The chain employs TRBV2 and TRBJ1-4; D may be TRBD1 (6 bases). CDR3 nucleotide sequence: TGTGCCAGCAGTGAAAGCAGGGGCACGGGAAAACTGTTTTTT. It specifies CASSESRGTGKLFF.